A single sample gave rise to the 25 T cell receptor beta chains below, sequenced in a study of prognosis after radiotherapy for stage I lung cancer. Genomic DNA provided the template from which TCR beta CDR3 was amplified by two-round multiplex PCR. Primers were specific to each TRBV and TRBJ gene in first-round PCR. TCRdb independently ran MiXCR on the multiplex PCR reads; one entry per CDR3 protein. The sample carries around 19,000 distinct CDR3 sequences, 45% to 50% recorded once. This specimen consisted of PBMCs, obtained before or after stereotactic body radiation therapy (not recorded which). These receptors all come from a donor over 45 with non-small cell lung cancer.

This clonotype was recorded at least ten times. The chain has TRBV27 and TRBJ2-7; TRBD1 agrees at 7 bases. The CDR3 length is 15 residues. With 4 bases clipped from V and 5 bases from J, the junction kept 11 bases outside the gene matches. In germline, CDR1 is MNHEY, CDR2 SMNVEV (reference sequence). DNA for the CDR3: TGTGCCAGCAGTTCCCCAGGGGGTTGGGGGAACGAGCAGTACTTC. It codes for CASSSPGGWGNEQYF.

The sample holds many counts of this clonotype. The rearrangement links TRBV7-2 to TRBJ1-5, with 7 bases fitting TRBD1. The CDR3 length is 16 residues. Per germline, CDR1 SGHTA and CDR2 FQGNSA. Trimming at V came to 0 bases and at J to 10 bases, leaving 12 bases not matched to a gene. As DNA, the CDR3 is TGTGCCAGCAGCTTAGCTTTAGGGACAGTCAAGCAACCCCAGCATTTT. Translating it yields CASSLALGTVKQPQHF.

The chain combines TRBV5-1 with TRBJ2-7; D may be TRBD2 (6 bases). V lost 4 bases and J lost 4, with 24 bases in between. The CDR3 contains 17 residues. From germline, CDR1 is SGHRS and CDR2 YFSETQ. CDR3 in amino acids: CASSRAWCSSREYEQYF. DNA for the CDR3: TGCGCCAGCAGCCGTGCATGGTGCTCTAGCCGGGAGTACGAGCAGTACTTC.

This clonotype was recorded at least ten times. This may be a read error: a much more frequent sequence differs by one nucleotide. The chain joins TRBV6-1 to TRBJ2-7; TRBD2 agrees at 8 bases. The CDR3 loop spans 16 amino acids. Germline assignment: CDR1 MNHNS and CDR2 SASEGT. J gave up 2 bases and V 6 bases, and 12 bases lay outside the gene matches. The CDR3 region is CASRTGLVGGTYEQYF. In DNA, the CDR3 is TGTGCCAGCAGGACGGGACTAGTGGGAGGAACCTACGAGCAGTACTTC.

This chain joins TRBV6-2 or TRBV6-3 and TRBJ1-6, with 9 nucleotides matching TRBD1. Trimming took 5 bases from V and 4 from J; bases not matched to a gene: 6. Germline loops: CDR1 MNHEY, CDR2 SVGEGT. This CDR3 is 16 amino acids long. The CDR3 spells CASSEQGARYNSPLHF. The DNA of the CDR3 is TGTGCCAGCAGTGAACAGGGGGCGCGGTATAATTCACCCCTCCACTTT.

There are many counts of this clonotype. The chain uses TRBV11-2 and TRBJ2-1; D gene ambiguous. Germline CDR1 reads SGHAT; CDR2 reads FQNNGV. The CDR3 is 13 amino acids. Trimming shortened V by 5 bases and J by 2 bases, and 7 bases separated the two germline ends. The CDR3 reads CASSGRAYNEQFF. In DNA form, the CDR3 reads TGTGCCAGCAGCGGACGGGCCTACAATGAGCAGTTCTTC. The variable domain in full, completed from reference TRBV11-2 and TRBJ2-1, reads EAGVAQSPRYKIIEKRQSVAFWCNPISGHATLYWYQQILGQGPKLLIQFQNNGVVDDSQLPKDRFSAERLKGVDSTLKIQPAKLEDSAVYLCASSGRAYNEQFFGPGTRLTVL.

Turning to this clonotype: The CDR3 ends on some other residue instead of the conserved phenylalanine or tryptophan, so this is likely a read error. The chain uses TRBV7-9 and TRBJ2-7; 10 nucleotides agree with TRBD2. Germline loops: CDR1 SEHNR, CDR2 FQNEAQ (reference sequence). CDR3 length equals 14 residues. The trim removed 4 bases at V and 4 bases at J, leaving 4 bases unmatched. This CDR3 is CASSSSGSSYEQYS. In DNA form, the CDR3 reads TGTGCCAGCAGCTCTAGCGGGAGCTCATACGAGCAGTACTCC.

This clonotype was observed at least ten times. The chain joins TRBV24-1 to TRBJ2-2; maybe TRBD2 (6 bases). CDR1 is KGHDR, CDR2 SFDVKD, per germline. The V end was cut by 8 bases, the J end by 2 bases, with 8 bases between. This CDR3 contains 13 residues. The CDR3 is CATKGLNTGELFF. CDR3 DNA sequence: TGTGCCACCAAGGGACTCAACACCGGGGAGCTGTTTTTT.

By share, this clonotype counts as medium-sized. The CDR3 loop reads CASSQGGEKLFF. The CDR3 bases are TGTGCCAGCAGCCAGGGGGGTGAAAAACTGTTTTTT. The V call is TRBV3-1, the J call TRBJ1-4; possible D gene TRBD1, 5 bases. With 3 bases removed from V and 7 bases from J, the gap between germline ends came to 6 bases. Germline values: CDR1 LGHDT, CDR2 YNNKEL (reference sequence). This CDR3 region has 12 residues. Full variable domain (rest looked up from reference TRBV3-1 and TRBJ1-4): DTAVSQTPKYLVTQMGNDKSIKCEQNLGHDTMYWYKQDSKKFLKIMFSYNNKELIINETVPNRFSPKSPDKAHLNLHINSLELGDSAVYFCASSQGGEKLFFGSGTQLSVL.

CDR3 sequence: CATRAGGGYGYTF. The CDR3 DNA follows: TGTGCCACCAGAGCGGGCGGGGGGTATGGCTACACCTTC. J is TRBJ1-2 and V is TRBV24-1; D is perhaps TRBD1 (5 bases). The CDR3 loop spans 13 amino acids. CDR1 KGHDR and CDR2 SFDVKD come from the germline V gene. The V end was cut by 7 bases, the J end by 5 bases, with 13 bases between.

Notes on this clonotype: This may be a read error, as it is one base from a much larger clone. This chain links TRBV5-4 with TRBJ2-1; D is possibly TRBD1 or TRBD2 (5 bases each). CDR1 and CDR2 (germline): SGHNT, YYREEE (reference sequence). This CDR3 contains 15 residues. With 5 bases removed from V and 5 bases from J, the gap between germline ends came to 17 bases. The CDR3 here is CASRGDLWANNEQFF. DNA of the CDR3: TGTGCCAGCAGGGGGGATTTATGGGCGAACAATGAGCAGTTCTTC.

This clonotype was found many times. The CDR3 DNA follows: TGTGCCAGCAGTCCCGATACCTTC. Encoded protein: CASSPDTF. The chain joins TRBV27 to TRBJ1-2, with D uncertain. The V end was cut by 5 bases, the J end by 14 bases, with 6 bases between. Germline lookup yields CDR1 MNHEY and CDR2 SMNVEV (reference sequence). The CDR3 runs 8 residues.

This clonotype has only one observation. The chain's CDR3 is CASSEGQVHEQYF. The CDR3, as DNA: TGTGCCAGCAGTGAAGGACAGGTCCACGAGCAGTACTTC. V is TRBV2 and J is TRBJ2-7; perhaps TRBD1 as D (6 bases). Per germline, CDR1 SNHLY and CDR2 FYNNEI. V was trimmed by 1 base and J by 5 bases, leaving 9 bases between them. CDR3 length: 13 residues.

This clonotype is medium-sized (0.01 to 0.1%) within its sample. V and J are TRBV4-1 and TRBJ1-2, with 7 bases matching TRBD1. Germline V gene lookup returns CDR1 MGHRA and CDR2 YSYEKL. With V trimmed by 0 bases and J by 2 bases, 6 bases remained unmatched. This CDR3 comprises 16 residues. Here the CDR3 DNA reads TGCGCCAGCAGCCAAGATCGCGACAGGGTGAACTATGGCTACACCTTC. Translating it yields CASSQDRDRVNYGYTF.

By frequency in the sample, this clonotype is medium-sized. This chain links TRBV11-3 with TRBJ2-1; the D gene is possibly TRBD2 (5 bases). Trimming removed 0 bases from V and 0 bases from J, with 15 bases in between. The germline gives CDR1 SGHNT, CDR2 YENEEA. The CDR3 sequence is 18 residues long. The CDR3 region is CASSLDRGTTNSYNEQFF. Here the CDR3 DNA reads TGTGCCAGCAGCTTAGATCGGGGAACCACTAACTCCTACAATGAGCAGTTCTTC.

This clonotype was detected many times. This sequence joins TRBV5-6 and TRBJ2-1, with 8 bases that match TRBD1. Germline CDR1 SGHDT, CDR2 YYEEEE. After removal of 5 bases from V and 4 bases from J, the junction contained 17 bases not matched to a gene. The CDR3 runs 18 residues. CDR3 nucleotide sequence: TGTGCCAGCAGACTAGACAGGGGAATAAGCCCCTATTACAATGAGCAGTTCTTC. Its translation: CASRLDRGISPYYNEQFF.

The rearrangement links TRBV19 to TRBJ2-6; D may be TRBD2 (5 bases). The CDR3 has 14 amino acids. Trimming took off 7 bases at V and 4 bases at J, with 11 bases between the two ends. Germline V gene sequence: CDR1 LNHDA, CDR2 SQIVND (reference sequence). Written as DNA, the CDR3 is TGTGCCAGTAAGACGGGGTCCGGGGCCAACGTCCTGACTTTC. Its translation is CASKTGSGANVLTF.

This clonotype showed up many times. J is TRBJ1-3 and V is TRBV5-4; TRBD1 matches at 11 bases. CDR3 length equals 19 residues. J lost 2 bases, V lost 3 bases, and 13 bases had no gene match. Germline V CDR1 and CDR2: SGHNT, YYREEE (reference sequence). The CDR3 reads CASSSGLSGQGAAGNTIYF. The CDR3, as DNA: TGTGCCAGCAGCTCGGGTCTTAGTGGACAGGGGGCCGCTGGAAACACCATATATTTT.

This clonotype was counted once. V and J are TRBV5-1 and TRBJ1-2, with D tentatively TRBD1 (5 bases). This CDR3 is built from 15 residues. The germline V and J ends were trimmed by 0 bases and 3 bases, with 12 bases remaining between them. From germline, CDR1 is SGHRS and CDR2 YFSETQ. The CDR3 is CASSLVPPGDYGYTF. In DNA, the CDR3 is TGCGCCAGCAGCTTGGTTCCTCCGGGGGACTATGGCTACACCTTC. Complete variable domain (other parts from reference TRBV5-1 and TRBJ1-2): KAGVTQTPRYLIKTRGQQVTLSCSPISGHRSVSWYQQTPGQGLQFLFEYFSETQRNKGNFPGRFSGRQFSNSRSEMNVSTLELGDSALYLCASSLVPPGDYGYTFGSGTRLTVV.

This clonotype was found many times. The rearrangement links TRBV6-2 or TRBV6-3 to TRBJ2-3; D is possibly TRBD2 (6 bases). The CDR3 is 17 residues long. Germline V gene data show CDR1 as MNHEY and CDR2 as SVGEGT. Trimming removed 4 bases from V and 7 bases from J, with 24 bases in between. The CDR3 loop reads CASSSLVGGVLPYTQYF. The CDR3 DNA reads TGTGCCAGCAGTTCCCTCGTGGGCGGGGTGTTACCCTATACGCAGTATTTT.

The rearrangement joins TRBV6-1 to TRBJ2-5; TRBD1 agrees at 9 bases. Germline CDR1 is MNHNS and CDR2 is SASEGT. The CDR3 covers 16 residues. Trimming cost V 6 bases and J 4 bases; bases outside gene matches: 12. CDR3 residues: CASSIQGAGSGETQYF. The CDR3 DNA follows: TGTGCCAGCAGCATACAGGGGGCGGGTAGCGGAGAGACCCAGTACTTC.

This clonotype has at least ten counts. The rearrangement links TRBV9 to TRBJ2-2, with 10 bases identical to TRBD1. The CDR3 consists of 17 residues. The V gene's germline CDR1 is SGDLS and CDR2 YYNGEE. Trimming removed 3 bases from V and 5 bases from J; junction bases left unmatched: 10. This chain's CDR3 is CASSAALDRGGTGELFF. Written as DNA, the CDR3 is TGTGCCAGCAGCGCGGCCCTGGACAGGGGGGGGACCGGGGAGCTGTTTTTT.

This clonotype was seen many times. The chain employs TRBV19 and TRBJ2-6; no clear D. Germline values: CDR1 LNHDA, CDR2 SQIVND (reference sequence). The CDR3 loop spans 16 amino acids. V lost 6 bases and J lost 0, with 12 bases in between. The CDR3 loop reads CASRPTPSSGANVLTF. In DNA form, the CDR3 reads TGTGCCAGTAGACCTACACCGAGCTCTGGGGCCAACGTCCTGACTTTC.

This clonotype came up many times. The rearrangement uses TRBV5-5 and TRBJ2-7; perhaps TRBD1 as D (5 bases). The CDR3 totals 14 residues. V lost 4 bases and J lost 5, with 16 bases in between. Germline CDR1 reads SGHKS; CDR2 reads YYEKEE (reference sequence). As DNA, the CDR3 is TGTGCCAGCAGCCTCCCCAGCACAGGCGACGAGCAGTACTTC. Translating it yields CASSLPSTGDEQYF. The full variable domain, rest sourced from reference TRBV5-5 and TRBJ2-7, is DAGVTQSPTHLIKTRGQQVTLRCSPISGHKSVSWYQQVLGQGPQFIFQYYEKEERGRGNFPDRFSARQFPNYSSELNVNALLLGDSALYLCASSLPSTGDEQYFGPGTRLTVT.

This clonotype was found many times. This sequence joins TRBV16 and TRBJ2-1, with D perhaps TRBD1 (8 bases). This CDR3 is built from 15 residues. V was clipped by 0 bases and J by 7 bases, with 13 bases between them. Germline V CDR1 and CDR2: KGHSY, FQNENV. CDR3 DNA sequence: TGTGCCAGCAGCCAATCGAACAGGGGGGGAAATGAGCAGTTCTTC. Translating gives CASSQSNRGGNEQFF.